This is a list of T cell receptor beta chains from one sample in a study of blood T cell repertoires in COVID-19. Generated by immunoSEQ multiplex PCR, the TCRdb table keeps only in-frame clones and is missing some. The sample carries 55,000 or so clones, 80% to 85% recorded once. The material sequenced was peripheral blood. The source of these receptors is a man aged 25 to 40 with COVID-19, enrolled during active disease. Both conserved end residues are trimmed from each CDR3.

j_call,v_call,cdr3_aa
TRBJ2-5,TRBV3-1/TRBV3-2,ASSQVTSQETQY
TRBJ1-2,TRBV30,AHRGGRSTNYGYT
TRBJ1-1,TRBV6-5,ASSSLHRDPEAF
TRBJ2-3,TRBV28,ASSLKLAGGSDTQY
TRBJ2-1,TRBV25-1,ASSGEGGRAYNEQF
TRBJ2-1,TRBV18,ASSQGPGVGNEQF
TRBJ2-5,TRBV5-4,ASSLERGYWETQY
TRBJ1-1,TRBV19,ASSLGMEAEAF
TRBJ1-3,TRBV28,ASLAGRGPGNTIY
TRBJ1-1,TRBV27,ASSLVAGRTEAF
TRBJ1-1,TRBV6-1,ASSDWPGGMNTEAF
TRBJ1-1,TRBV5-1,ASSGGGQGATEAF
TRBJ2-1,TRBV6-4,ASSDPPGSEQF
TRBJ1-3,TRBV11-3,ASSPRDRGNTIY
TRBJ1-1,TRBV5-1,ASSLWTGGSEAF
TRBJ1-1,TRBV18,ASSPRREAGTEAF
TRBJ2-2,TRBV7-9,ASSAGQNTGELF
TRBJ2-5,TRBV6-6,ASISPSSETQY
TRBJ1-5,TRBV4-1,ASSQLSNQPQH
TRBJ2-2,TRBV10-3,AIRGLAGPTGELF
TRBJ2-1,TRBV11-2,ASTLGQGIYNEQF
TRBJ2-7,TRBV2,ASRPQGQGREQY
TRBJ2-5,TRBV7-3,ASSQSGDETQY